These 8 T cell receptor beta chains were all obtained from the same sample, sequenced in a study of blood T cell repertoires in COVID-19. Clones were read by immunoSEQ multiplex PCR, and TCRdb kept only the in-frame ones, dropping some. The data show over 200,000 clones, with approximately 92% seen just once and approximately 2.6% held by the top ten. What was sequenced was peripheral blood. The receptors here all came from a person under 30 with COVID-19, enrolled during active disease.

The J gene is TRBJ1-1, the V gene TRBV5-1, with 10 positions matching TRBD1. J lost 10 bases, V lost 4 bases, and 4 bases had no gene match. The CDR3 is made up of 12 amino acids. Germline V gene lookup returns CDR1 SGHRS and CDR2 YFSETQ. CDR3 protein: CASSAGTGVAFF. The CDR3 nucleotides read TGCGCCAGCAGCGCGGGGACAGGGGTAGCTTTCTTT.

Concerning this clone: The DNA is left out, because the CDR3 cannot be placed on it with certainty; the CDR3 is given as TCRdb lists it. The V call is TRBV4-1, the J call TRBJ2-7; the table's D gene call, TRBD2, was not cross checked with the DNA. Germline lookup yields CDR1 MGHRA and CDR2 YSYEKL. The length of the CDR3 is 15 amino acids, counting both ends. The chain's CDR3 is CASSQVVASGTPKYF.

The chain couples TRBV28 to TRBJ1-4; a possible D gene is TRBD1 (6 bases). Trimming took 4 bases from V and 4 from J, leaving 10 bases between them. The germline V gene encodes CDR1 MDHEN and CDR2 SYDVKM. The CDR3 is 14 residues long. The CDR3 sequence is CASSSGQLNEKLFF. Here the CDR3 DNA reads TGTGCCAGCAGTTCTGGACAGCTTAATGAAAAACTGTTTTTT. Supplemented by reference TRBV28 and TRBJ1-4, the full variable domain reads DVKVTQSSRYLVKRTGEKVFLECVQDMDHENMFWYRQDPGLGLRLIYFSYDVKMKEKGDIPEGYSVSREKKERFSLILESASTNQTSMYLCASSSGQLNEKLFFGSGTQLSVL.

The rearrangement uses TRBV19 and TRBJ2-7, with TRBD1 matching 8 bases. CDR3 length: 15 residues. Per germline, CDR1 LNHDA and CDR2 SQIVND (reference sequence). V dropped 2 bases and J dropped 5; count of bases not matched to a gene: 8. The CDR3: CASSILRDRNHEQYF. The CDR3, as DNA: TGTGCCAGTAGTATACTCCGGGACAGGAATCACGAGCAGTACTTC.

V is TRBV2 and J is TRBJ2-7; 9 bases align to TRBD1. The J segment lost 0 bases and the V segment lost 5 bases, leaving 5 bases of the junction unmatched. The CDR3 has 15 amino acids. The germline V gene has CDR1 SNHLY and CDR2 FYNNEI. CDR3 sequence: CASSYWDRVSYEQYF. The CDR3 nucleotides are TGTGCCAGCAGTTACTGGGACAGGGTCTCCTACGAGCAGTACTTC.

The chain recombines TRBV9 with TRBJ1-1; a possible D gene is TRBD1 (6 bases). V lost 2 bases to trimming and J lost 4 bases, with 9 bases between them. CDR3 length: 13 residues. The V gene's germline CDR1 is SGDLS and CDR2 YYNGEE. The CDR3, as DNA: TGTGCCAGCAGCGTCAGGGGCGGCACTGAAGCTTTCTTT. Protein: CASSVRGGTEAFF. Drawing the rest from reference TRBV9 and TRBJ1-1, the complete variable domain is DSGVTQTPKHLITATGQRVTLRCSPRSGDLSVYWYQQSLDQGLQFLIQYYNGEERAKGNILERFSAQQFPDLHSELNLSSLELGDSALYFCASSVRGGTEAFFGQGTRLTVV.

The CDR3 nucleotides are TGCGCCAGCGCCCCCGGCGGGGGCGAGCAGTACTTC. It yields the protein CASAPGGGEQYF. V is TRBV5-1 and J is TRBJ2-7; 7 bases map to TRBD2. Germline CDR1 SGHRS, CDR2 YFSETQ. J gave up 6 bases and V 7 bases, and 7 bases lay outside the gene matches. CDR3 length equals 12 residues.

The chain carries TRBV24-1 and TRBJ2-7; 9 positions agree with TRBD1. Trimming removed 5 bases from V and 5 bases from J; junction bases left unmatched: 6. The CDR3 is 14 amino acids. Germline-derived CDR1 and CDR2 are KGHDR and SFDVKD. The CDR3 DNA reads TGTGCCACCAGTGCCCCGGACAGGGGCCACGAGCAGTACTTC. Protein product: CATSAPDRGHEQYF.